One and the same sample provided the 25 T cell receptor beta chains below, sequenced in a study of shared T cell receptors in the human thymus. Sequencing was performed with immunoSEQ multiplex PCR; in TCRdb, only in-frame clones are kept and a portion is missing. The sample includes over 450,000 clones, roughly 74% of them seen just once. These same data were also listed under a study on human thymus T cells.

Sequences were obtained from thymocytes. Receptors were obtained from a boy under two years old with a congenital heart defect.

This clone was detected only a few times. V is TRBV7-2 and J is TRBJ1-5; D possibly corresponds to TRBD1 (5 bases). V shed 4 bases and J shed 6 bases, with 19 bases lying between them. Germline CDR1 is SGHTA and CDR2 is FQGNSA. The CDR3 has 16 residues. The CDR3 DNA reads TGTGCCAGCAGCTGGCAAGGCAGGGAGGGGAGTCAGCCCCAGCATTTT. Translated, it gives CASSWQGREGSQPQHF.

The sample holds a few counts of this clone. V and J are TRBV30 and TRBJ1-3, with 7 bases identical to TRBD1. The V gene end was trimmed by 3 bases and the J gene end by 2 bases; junction bases not matched to a gene: 4. The germline V gene encodes CDR1 GTSNPN and CDR2 SVGIG (reference sequence). This CDR3 comprises 14 residues. CDR3 nucleotides: TGTGCCTGGAGCCTTGACAGGGCTGGAAACACCATATATTTT. Amino acid sequence: CAWSLDRAGNTIYF.

The CDR3 DNA reads as TGTGCCACCAGCAGAGATAGGGAGGTGGAGACCCAGTACTTC. It yields the protein CATSRDREVETQYF. This chain links TRBV15 with TRBJ2-5; the D gene is possibly TRBD2 (6 bases). The CDR3 runs to 14 residues. V lost 0 bases and J 5 bases, leaving 10 bases between the germline ends. Germline V gene lookup returns CDR1 LNHNV and CDR2 YYDKDF (reference sequence).

This chain joins TRBV6-4 and TRBJ2-3; TRBD2 agrees at 8 bases. V was pared by 6 bases and J by 3 bases, with 2 bases of the junction left unmatched. Looked up from germline, CDR1 is MRHNA and CDR2 is SNTAGT. The CDR3 contains 13 residues. CDR3 residues: CASSGRETDTQYF. DNA for the CDR3: TGTGCCAGCAGCGGGAGGGAGACAGATACGCAGTATTTT.

V gene TRBV7-6 combines with J gene TRBJ2-2; TRBD2 aligns across 9 bases. The V gene's germline CDR1 is SGHVS and CDR2 FNYEAQ. J was trimmed by 7 bases and V by 1 base; bases with no gene match: 13. The CDR3 runs to 18 residues. CDR3 sequence: CASSLGTISGSGNGELFF. DNA for the CDR3: TGTGCCAGCAGCTTAGGAACGATTAGCGGGAGTGGTAACGGGGAGCTGTTTTTT.

V is TRBV4-3 and J is TRBJ2-1, with 9 nucleotides matching TRBD2. The length of the CDR3 is 16 residues. V was pared by 1 base and J by 7 bases, with 8 bases of the junction left unmatched. Per the germline V gene, CDR1 is LGHNA and CDR2 is YSLEER. The CDR3 region has the DNA TGCGCCAGCAGCCAAGTGACTAGCGGAAACGAGAATGAGCAGTTCTTC. Protein: CASSQVTSGNENEQFF.

The count of this clone is one. The V call is TRBV27, the J call TRBJ2-7, with a tentative D call TRBD2 (5 bases). Trimming pared 6 bases from V and 1 base from J, leaving 16 bases between. CDR1 MNHEY and CDR2 SMNVEV come from the germline V gene (reference sequence). The CDR3 contains 15 residues. The CDR3, as DNA: TGTGCCAGCAGGAAAGGGAGCGGAAGGTCCTACGAGCAGTACTTC. This sequence encodes CASRKGSGRSYEQYF.

CDR3 sequence: CSVGDFATNEKLFF. The DNA of the CDR3 is TGCAGCGTTGGGGACTTTGCAACTAATGAAAAACTGTTTTTT. The chain has TRBV29-1 and TRBJ1-4; D perhaps matches TRBD1 (5 bases). The CDR3 length is 14 residues. Germline CDR1 is SQVTM and CDR2 is ANQGSEA. Between the trimmed V and J ends, which lost 4 bases and 0 bases, there was a span of 9 bases.

The chain combines TRBV5-6 with TRBJ1-1, with 8 bases identical to TRBD1. The germline V gene encodes CDR1 SGHDT and CDR2 YYEEEE. The V segment lost 4 bases and the J segment 3 bases; nucleotides outside the gene matches: 8. The CDR3 spans 15 residues. The CDR3 DNA is TGTGCCAGCAGCCCCCACAGGGGGAGGGACACTGAAGCTTTCTTT. Protein: CASSPHRGRDTEAFF.

The chain uses TRBV27 and TRBJ2-7; 8 positions match TRBD1. The trim removed 8 bases at V and 6 bases at J, leaving 9 bases unmatched. The CDR3 contains 13 residues. Germline-derived CDR1 and CDR2 are MNHEY and SMNVEV (reference sequence). This CDR3 reads CASAGGVSREQYF. The CDR3 DNA reads as TGTGCCAGCGCAGGGGGCGTCTCGCGCGAGCAGTACTTC.

This clone was observed a single time. The rearrangement uses TRBV28 and TRBJ2-5; 7 bases map to TRBD2. Germline CDR1 MDHEN, CDR2 SYDVKM. The CDR3 runs 18 residues. Unmatched junction bases numbered 18, after V lost 4 bases and J lost 4 bases. The CDR3 region has the DNA TGTGCCAGCAGTTACACCCCTTTGGGGGAGGGCCTTCGAGAGACCCAGTACTTC. This sequence encodes CASSYTPLGEGLRETQYF.

The V gene is TRBV5-1, the J gene TRBJ2-1; 9 bases line up with TRBD1. Germline-derived CDR1 and CDR2 are SGHRS and YFSETQ. V shed 5 bases and J 3 bases; nucleotides not matched to a gene: 18. The CDR3 has 19 residues. The CDR3 nucleotides are TGCGCCAGCAGTTTTGCGGAATGGGGACCGACAGGGGGCTACAATGAGCAGTTCTTC. This gives the protein CASSFAEWGPTGGYNEQFF. The full variable domain, completed using reference TRBV5-1 and TRBJ2-1, is KAGVTQTPRYLIKTRGQQVTLSCSPISGHRSVSWYQQTPGQGLQFLFEYFSETQRNKGNFPGRFSGRQFSNSRSEMNVSTLELGDSALYLCASSFAEWGPTGGYNEQFFGPGTRLTVL.

The rearrangement joins TRBV28 to TRBJ1-4, with TRBD1 identical over 10 bases. The CDR3 consists of 17 residues. The V segment lost 5 bases and the J segment 2 bases; nucleotides outside the gene matches: 8. CDR1 MDHEN and CDR2 SYDVKM come from the germline V gene. CDR3 bases: TGTGCCAGCAGTGAAGGGACAGGGGAAGCTACTAATGAAAAACTGTTTTTT. It translates to CASSEGTGEATNEKLFF.

The V gene is TRBV27, the J gene TRBJ2-7, with D perhaps matching TRBD2 (6 bases). V lost 5 bases and J lost 1, with 21 bases in between. Germline-derived CDR1 and CDR2 are MNHEY and SMNVEV (reference sequence). The CDR3 runs to 17 residues. The chain's CDR3 is CASSVTSPGSGSYEQYF. The DNA of the CDR3 is TGTGCCAGCAGTGTGACTAGTCCGGGAAGCGGGTCCTACGAGCAGTACTTC.

The chain couples TRBV29-1 to TRBJ1-5; 7 bases map to TRBD1. Germline trimming cut 3 bases from V and 6 bases from J; bases unmatched to any gene: 8. This CDR3 spans 14 amino acids. Per the germline V gene, CDR1 is SQVTM and CDR2 is ANQGSEA. The CDR3 nucleotides are TGCAGCGTTGAGTTGGAGGGGGCCGGTCAGCCCCAGCATTTT. It encodes CSVELEGAGQPQHF.

The chain joins TRBV6-5 to TRBJ2-3; D gene ambiguous. This CDR3 region has 13 residues. CDR1 is MNHEY and CDR2 is SVGAGI in the germline V gene. Trimming stripped 2 bases from V and 5 bases from J, with 8 bases between. Here the CDR3 DNA reads TGTGCCAGCAGTTACCCGAGAGTAGATACGCAGTATTTT. It encodes CASSYPRVDTQYF.

The chain couples TRBV18 to TRBJ2-1; 16 bases map to TRBD2. The CDR3 has 17 amino acids. Germline lookup yields CDR1 KGHSH and CDR2 LQKENI. V lost 2 bases and J lost 2; bases outside the gene matches: 0. The CDR3 DNA reads TGTGCCAGCTCACCAGGGACTAGCGGGAGGGCCTACAATGAGCAGTTCTTC. Protein sequence: CASSPGTSGRAYNEQFF.

The V and J genes are TRBV14 and TRBJ2-1; TRBD1 matches at 7 bases. With V trimmed by 1 base and J by 5 bases, 8 bases remained unmatched. This CDR3 is built from 16 residues. CDR1 is SGHDN, CDR2 FVKESK, per germline. The CDR3 protein is CASSQASTGRHNEQFF. CDR3 nucleotide sequence: TGTGCCAGCAGCCAAGCCTCGACAGGGCGCCACAATGAGCAGTTCTTC. The entire variable domain, with the rest obtained from reference TRBV14 and TRBJ2-1, is as follows: EAGVTQFPSHSVIEKGQTVTLRCDPISGHDNLYWYRRVMGKEIKFLLHFVKESKQDESGMPNNRFLAERTGGTYSTLKVQPAELEDSGVYFCASSQASTGRHNEQFFGPGTRLTVL.

The chain is built from TRBV9 and TRBJ2-1; 8 positions match TRBD1. From germline, CDR1 is SGDLS and CDR2 YYNGEE. V was clipped by 0 bases and J by 10 bases; unmatched bases: 12. This CDR3 is 16 amino acids long. CDR3 amino acids: CASSVAPRGDRLEQFF. DNA of the CDR3: TGTGCCAGCAGCGTAGCTCCCCGCGGGGACAGGCTAGAGCAGTTCTTC.

This clone was seen a handful of times. The rearrangement links TRBV14 to TRBJ1-3, with 10 bases that match TRBD1. CDR1 is SGHDN and CDR2 is FVKESK in the germline V gene. With V trimmed by 4 bases and J by 0 bases, 12 bases remained unmatched. The CDR3 loop spans 19 amino acids. CDR3 coding DNA: TGTGCCAGCAGCCCGCCCGGGACAGGGGACAGGGGCTCTGGAAACACCATATATTTT. Protein sequence: CASSPPGTGDRGSGNTIYF.

In its sample, this clone was seen a few times. The J gene is TRBJ2-7, the V gene TRBV7-9, with D tentatively TRBD2 (7 bases). This CDR3 is 17 amino acids long. Germline CDR1 SEHNR, CDR2 FQNEAQ (reference sequence). V was shortened by 5 bases and J by 4 bases, with 24 bases between the two germline ends. For the CDR3, the DNA is TGTGCCAGCAGCAGGGGGGGGCCAGGGGCCAAACCTTACGAGCAGTACTTC. Protein sequence: CASSRGGPGAKPYEQYF.

The rearrangement joins TRBV19 to TRBJ1-4; D is unclear. There are 11 residues in the CDR3. Trimming removed 6 bases at V and 5 bases at J, with 4 bases between. The germline CDR1 and CDR2 sequences are LNHDA and SQIVND (reference sequence). The CDR3 nucleotides are TGTGCCAGTAGACTAAATGAAAAACTGTTTTTT. Translating it yields CASRLNEKLFF.

This chain connects TRBV7-9 to TRBJ1-2; 8 bases match TRBD1. Germline CDR1 is SEHNR and CDR2 is FQNEAQ (reference sequence). This CDR3 has 16 residues. Trimming took 5 bases from V and 0 from J; bases not matched to a gene: 8. As DNA, the CDR3 is TGTGCCAGCAGCGCCCCCGACAGGGGAGCTAACTATGGCTACACCTTC. This gives the protein CASSAPDRGANYGYTF.

The rearrangement joins TRBV5-1 to TRBJ2-1; 10 bases fit TRBD1. CDR1 SGHRS and CDR2 YFSETQ come from the germline V gene. V shed 6 bases, J shed 10 bases, and the junction held 19 bases outside the gene matches. The CDR3 runs 17 residues. The CDR3 sequence is CASNDRGLWDGRREQFF. CDR3 nucleotide sequence: TGCGCCAGCAACGACAGGGGGCTTTGGGACGGGAGACGGGAGCAGTTCTTC. The full variable domain, completed using reference TRBV5-1 and TRBJ2-1, is KAGVTQTPRYLIKTRGQQVTLSCSPISGHRSVSWYQQTPGQGLQFLFEYFSETQRNKGNFPGRFSGRQFSNSRSEMNVSTLELGDSALYLCASNDRGLWDGRREQFFGPGTRLTVL.

The sample holds one count of this clone. V and J are TRBV5-6 and TRBJ1-2; D call uncertain. The CDR3 totals 14 residues. V was trimmed by 1 base and J by 1 base, leaving 8 bases between them. The germline gives CDR1 SGHDT, CDR2 YYEEEE. CDR3 residues: CASSLKGVNYGYTF. CDR3 bases: TGTGCCAGCAGCTTGAAGGGAGTTAACTATGGCTACACCTTC.